This paragraph covers one T cell receptor (beta chain) sequence. CDR1 and CDR2 (germline): SQVTM, ANQGSEA. Trimming took 4 bases from V and 6 from J, leaving 13 bases between them. The CDR3 extends over 13 amino acids. This specimen belongs to a study of T cells in Graves' hyperthyroidism and ophthalmopathy. Regions amplified from RNA transcripts were the TCR beta CDR3 regions. The HTBI primer set drove a first-round RT-PCR of the TCR CDR3. TCRdb ran MiXCR on the multiplex PCR reads and lists one entry per CDR3 protein. The profile covers hundreds of thousands of distinct CDR3 sequences, with around 20% appearing a single time and roughly 60% taken by the ten largest.

The clonotype was recovered from a man aged 25 to 40 with Graves' ophthalmopathy. What was sequenced was blood. The V and J genes are TRBV29-1 and TRBJ1-3; TRBD1 might be the D (5 bases). CDR3 sequence: CSVVVAGPNTIYF. CDR3 coding DNA: TGCAGCGTTGTGGTAGCAGGGCCAAACACCATATATTTT.